The rows below give T cell receptor beta chains drawn from one sample of a study of shared clonotypes between healthy human individuals. The method was immunoSEQ multiplex PCR; TCRdb's version includes in-frame clones alone and lacks a portion of them. Among hundreds of thousands of clones, roughly 96% were seen once, and the ten largest hold roughly 0.12%. Material for sequencing was naive CD8+ T cells sorted from blood. These receptors came from a woman aged 30 to 39 in good health. Both conserved end residues are part of each CDR3. A D gene is named only where the DNA matches it firmly. Size is stated for part of the rows, as once, few or many counts, or as a class when the clone is expanded.

J: TRBJ1-2; V: TRBV5-8; D: NA; size: NA; CDR3: CATSPTGGPANGYTF; DNA: TGTGCCACCTCACCCACCGGGGGCCCGGCAAATGGCTACACCTTC
J: TRBJ1-3; V: TRBV15; D: NA; size: NA; CDR3: CATSREGGAGNTIYF; DNA: TGTGCCACCAGCAGAGAAGGGGGGGCTGGAAACACCATATATTTT
J: TRBJ2-1; V: TRBV10-1; D: TRBD2; size: NA; CDR3: CASSWGYERELNEQFF; DNA: TGCGCCAGCAGTTGGGGTTACGAGCGGGAGTTGAATGAGCAGTTCTTC
J: TRBJ2-2; V: TRBV13; D: NA; size: NA; CDR3: CASSRVQRATGELFF; DNA: TGTGCCAGCAGCCGGGTTCAGAGGGCTACCGGGGAGCTGTTTTTT
J: TRBJ2-3; V: TRBV21-1; D: NA; size: NA; CDR3: CASSKGKVAGGTDTQYF; DNA: NA
J: TRBJ1-3; V: TRBV25-1; D: TRBD1; size: NA; CDR3: CASSGGQGLGNTIYF; DNA: TGTGCCAGCAGTGGGGGACAGGGCCTGGGAAACACCATATATTTT
J: TRBJ1-2; V: TRBV28; D: TRBD1; size: NA; CDR3: CASSPRDRGRYYGYTF; DNA: TGTGCCAGCAGTCCGCGGGACAGGGGTAGATACTATGGCTACACCTTC
J: TRBJ2-7; V: TRBV5-1; D: NA; size: NA; CDR3: CASSSLREGGYEQYF; DNA: TGCGCCAGCAGCTCCCTCAGGGAAGGTGGCTACGAGCAGTACTTC
J: TRBJ2-7; V: TRBV4-1; D: NA; size: few; CDR3: CASSQGPLADSYEQYF; DNA: TGCGCCAGCAGCCAAGGACCTTTAGCGGACTCCTACGAGCAGTACTTC
J: TRBJ2-1; V: TRBV19; D: NA; size: NA; CDR3: CATTSSGVYNEQFF; DNA: TGTGCCACCACCTCCTCCGGGGTATACAATGAGCAGTTCTTC
J: TRBJ2-5; V: TRBV19; D: NA; size: NA; CDR3: CASSTAGSQETQYF; DNA: TGTGCCAGTAGTACGGCGGGGAGCCAAGAGACCCAGTACTTC
J: TRBJ2-1; V: TRBV7-9; D: TRBD2; size: NA; CDR3: CASSPGEREGREQFF; DNA: TGTGCCAGCAGCCCCGGGGAGCGGGAGGGCCGTGAGCAGTTCTTC
J: TRBJ2-7; V: TRBV28; D: TRBD2; size: NA; CDR3: CASSPRLAGDYEQYF; DNA: TGTGCCAGCAGTCCAAGACTAGCGGGGGACTACGAGCAGTACTTC
J: TRBJ2-1; V: TRBV27; D: TRBD2; size: NA; CDR3: CASSVEGLAGTNEQFF; DNA: TGTGCCAGCAGTGTCGAAGGCCTAGCGGGGACCAATGAGCAGTTCTTC
J: TRBJ2-2; V: TRBV27; D: NA; size: few; CDR3: CASSFPRTGELFF; DNA: TGTGCCAGCAGTTTCCCACGTACCGGGGAGCTGTTTTTT
J: TRBJ2-1; V: TRBV7-9; D: TRBD2; size: NA; CDR3: CASSPVAGEYEQFF; DNA: TGTGCCAGCAGCCCTGTAGCGGGAGAGTATGAGCAGTTCTTC
J: TRBJ2-1; V: TRBV29-1; D: NA; size: NA; CDR3: CSVVVGVVGVNEQFF; DNA: TGCAGCGTTGTGGTGGGGGTCGTTGGGGTAAATGAGCAGTTCTTC
J: TRBJ2-7; V: TRBV6-5; D: TRBD2; size: NA; CDR3: CASRGEGQSSYEQYF; DNA: TGTGCCAGCAGGGGGGAGGGGCAGAGCTCCTACGAGCAGTACTTC
J: TRBJ1-1; V: TRBV7-8; D: TRBD1; size: NA; CDR3: CASSPGGSNTEAFF; DNA: TGTGCCAGCAGCCCAGGGGGCTCGAACACTGAAGCTTTCTTT
J: TRBJ2-7; V: TRBV7-9; D: NA; size: NA; CDR3: CASSPTIVEEQYF; DNA: TGTGCCAGCAGCCCCACTATAGTTGAGGAGCAGTACTTC
J: TRBJ2-7; V: TRBV27; D: NA; size: NA; CDR3: CASSLGPSYEQYF; DNA: TGTGCCAGCAGTTTGGGCCCCTCCTACGAGCAGTACTTC
J: TRBJ1-1; V: TRBV6-5; D: NA; size: NA; CDR3: CASSYSALGVTEAFF; DNA: TGTGCCAGCAGTTACTCGGCTCTGGGTGTCACTGAAGCTTTCTTT
J: TRBJ2-2; V: TRBV2; D: TRBD1; size: NA; CDR3: CASSAGTGITGELFF; DNA: TGTGCCAGCAGTGCCGGGACAGGAATAACCGGGGAGCTGTTTTTT
J: TRBJ1-3; V: TRBV27; D: NA; size: NA; CDR3: CASSDRFAGNTIYF; DNA: TGTGCCAGCAGTGACAGGTTCGCTGGAAACACCATATATTTT
J: TRBJ2-5; V: TRBV7-9; D: NA; size: once; CDR3: CASSLAQGVAETQYF; DNA: TGTGCCAGCAGCTTAGCGCAAGGGGTTGCGGAGACCCAGTACTTC
J: TRBJ2-5; V: TRBV6-5; D: TRBD2; size: NA; CDR3: CASSLAGGVQETQYF; DNA: TGTGCCAGCAGTTTAGCGGGAGGGGTCCAAGAGACCCAGTACTTC
J: TRBJ2-3; V: TRBV28; D: NA; size: NA; CDR3: CASRPPTSFGTDTQYF; DNA: TGTGCCAGCAGACCACCGACTAGTTTCGGCACAGATACGCAGTATTTT
J: TRBJ2-7; V: TRBV2; D: NA; size: NA; CDR3: CASLVSSEEGSHEQYF; DNA: TGTGCCAGTCTGGTAAGTTCGGAGGAAGGATCCCACGAGCAGTACTTC